The 2 T cell receptor beta chains below were found in one sample sequenced in a study of shared clonotypes between healthy human individuals. TCRdb keeps only in-frame clones here, not all; method: immunoSEQ multiplex PCR. The table shows about 2 million clones, with roughly 94% occurring only once. The naive CD8 fraction comprised CD45RO-negative cells positively selected for CCR7 and excluded terminally differentiated effector memory CD45RA+ cells. Sequencing was carried out using naive CD8+ T cells sorted from blood. These receptors all stem from a man aged 18 to 29 in good health.

The CDR3, as DNA: TGTGCCAGCAGTGAAGGTTTTTTCATCGGGAATCAGCCCCAGCATTTT. It yields the protein CASSEGFFIGNQPQHF. The rearrangement links TRBV6-1 to TRBJ1-5; D not resolved. The CDR3 sequence is 16 residues long. Germline assignment: CDR1 MNHNS and CDR2 SASEGT. The V end was cut by 1 base, the J end by 4 bases, with 14 bases between.

The chain uses TRBV6-5 and TRBJ2-5, with 8 positions matching TRBD1. J lost 1 base, V lost 2 bases, and 3 bases had no gene match. CDR3 length equals 15 residues. The V gene's germline CDR1 is MNHEY and CDR2 SVGAGI. The CDR3 bases are TGTGCCAGCAGTTACCGGGACAGGACCCAAGAGACCCAGTACTTC. This translates into CASSYRDRTQETQYF.